Shown below are 19 T cell receptor beta chains from a single sample sequenced in a study of identical twins. MiXCR was run by TCRdb on the 5' RACE reads, yielding one entry per CDR3 protein. The profile shows fewer than 650,000 distinct CDR3 sequences, around 7.4% of them singletons. The same sample was also used in a study of yellow fever vaccine responses in identical twins.

The sample comprised PBMCs. Every receptor here comes from a woman aged 18 to 35 in good health.

This clonotype was counted once. A single base separates this from a much larger clone, so it may be a read error. The V and J genes are TRBV6-4 and TRBJ2-3, with TRBD2 matching 9 bases. The CDR3 is 17 residues long. Germline V lookup: CDR1 MRHNA, CDR2 SNTAGT. CDR3 nucleotide sequence: TGTGCCAGCAGTGACTCTATGGGACTAGCAGGGTCGGATATGCAGTATTTT. It yields the protein CASSDSMGLAGSDMQYF.

This clonotype appeared many times. The rearrangement joins TRBV5-6 to TRBJ2-7; maybe TRBD2 (6 bases). The CDR3 covers 15 residues. CDR1 is SGHDT and CDR2 is YYEEEE in the germline V gene. Trimming removed 0 bases from V and 3 bases from J, with 13 bases in between. Written as DNA, the CDR3 is TGTGCCAGCAGCTTGGGGTTAGCGGAACTCTACGAGCAGTACTTC. Protein sequence: CASSLGLAELYEQYF.

The chain carries TRBV12-3 or TRBV12-4 and TRBJ2-1; D call uncertain. The V and J ends lost 6 bases and 6 bases respectively, with 18 bases between them. The CDR3 loop spans 15 amino acids. The CDR3 region has the DNA TGTGCCAGCAGCCCGTCAGCAGGACGGATCAATGAGCAGTTCTTC. Protein product: CASSPSAGRINEQFF.

This clonotype was found a few times. V is TRBV12-3 or TRBV12-4 and J is TRBJ2-7; TRBD1 might be the D (6 bases). V lost 5 bases to trimming and J lost 12 bases, with 17 bases between them. The CDR3 runs 12 residues. CDR3 amino acids: CASSRGTLGRYF. DNA of the CDR3: TGTGCCAGCAGTAGGGGGACACTGGGCCGGTACTTC.

J is TRBJ2-7 and V is TRBV7-9, with TRBD1 identical over 8 bases. Germline CDR1 reads SEHNR; CDR2 reads FQNEAQ (reference sequence). CDR3 length: 16 residues. V lost 5 bases and J lost 3; bases outside the gene matches: 12. Here the CDR3 reads CASSANTGTGFYEQYF. CDR3 coding DNA: TGTGCCAGCAGCGCAAACACCGGGACAGGATTCTACGAGCAGTACTTC.

This clonotype showed up many times. A junction boundary mismatches the germline segment, possibly from a read error. The gene calls are TRBV29-1 and TRBJ2-1, with D possibly TRBD2 on 6 matching bases. CDR1 and CDR2 from the germline V gene are SQVTM and ANQGSEA. This CDR3 spans 14 amino acids. CDR3 protein: CSAERLDHNNEQFF. The CDR3 DNA reads as TGCAGCGCTGAAAGACTAGATCATAACAATGAGCAGTTCTTC.

This clonotype was seen a handful of times. V is TRBV19 and J is TRBJ2-2; TRBD1 aligns across 9 bases. Germline assignment: CDR1 LNHDA and CDR2 SQIVND (reference sequence). The CDR3 has 16 amino acids. Trimming at V came to 8 bases and at J to 5 bases, leaving 12 bases not matched to a gene. Here the CDR3 DNA reads TGTGCCAGTGGATTAACAGGGGGCGGGGAGACCGGGGAGCTGTTTTTT. Its protein product is CASGLTGGGETGELFF. The full variable domain, rest sourced from reference TRBV19 and TRBJ2-2, is DGGITQSPKYLFRKEGQNVTLSCEQNLNHDAMYWYRQDPGQGLRLIYYSQIVNDFQKGDIAEGYSVSREKKESFPLTVTSAQKNPTAFYLCASGLTGGGETGELFFGEGSRLTVL.

This clonotype was counted many times. The chain carries TRBV7-9 and TRBJ1-1; the match to TRBD1 covers 7 bases. The CDR3 has 15 residues. J gave up 0 bases and V 5 bases, and 6 bases lay outside the gene matches. CDR1 is SEHNR, CDR2 FQNEAQ, per germline (reference sequence). The CDR3 sequence: CASSRQGGVNTEAFF. CDR3 nucleotide sequence: TGTGCCAGCAGCCGTCAGGGGGGGGTGAACACTGAAGCTTTCTTT.

The chain joins TRBV11-2 to TRBJ2-7, with 11 positions matching TRBD2. V was clipped by 1 base and J by 2 bases; unmatched bases: 16. Per the germline V gene, CDR1 is SGHAT and CDR2 is FQNNGV. This CDR3 has 20 residues. CDR3 coding DNA: TGTGCCAGCAGCTTAGTACGACTAGCGGGATCTCCGGCCTCCCCCTACGAGCAGTACTTC. It codes for CASSLVRLAGSPASPYEQYF. The entire variable domain, with the rest obtained from reference TRBV11-2 and TRBJ2-7, is as follows: EAGVAQSPRYKIIEKRQSVAFWCNPISGHATLYWYQQILGQGPKLLIQFQNNGVVDDSQLPKDRFSAERLKGVDSTLKIQPAKLEDSAVYLCASSLVRLAGSPASPYEQYFGPGTRLTVT.

Ten or more counts support this clonotype. The rearrangement uses TRBV14 and TRBJ2-1, with D possibly being TRBD1 (5 bases). There are 17 residues in the CDR3. Germline CDR1 is SGHDN and CDR2 is FVKESK. V lost 2 bases to trimming and J lost 5 bases, with 19 bases between them. In DNA, the CDR3 is TGTGCCAGCAGCCAAAAGGGTCCCAGGGTATTCGACAATGAGCAGTTCTTC. Protein product: CASSQKGPRVFDNEQFF.

The V call is TRBV12-3 or TRBV12-4, the J call TRBJ2-1; the match to TRBD2 covers 7 bases. CDR3 size: 16 residues. Germline trimming cut 3 bases from V and 5 bases from J; bases unmatched to any gene: 10. The CDR3 sequence: CASSFSREALDNEQFF. The CDR3 coding sequence is TGTGCCAGCAGTTTCAGCCGGGAGGCTCTGGACAATGAGCAGTTCTTC.

This clonotype was detected many times. The V and J genes are TRBV12-3 or TRBV12-4 and TRBJ1-2; no reliable D call. Between the trimmed V and J ends, which lost 5 bases and 2 bases, there was a span of 12 bases. CDR3 size: 14 residues. The CDR3 nucleotides read TGTGCCAGCAGTGGGATCGGGGAGAACTATGGCTACACCTTC. It is translated as CASSGIGENYGYTF.

The chain has TRBV7-6 and TRBJ2-3; 8 nucleotides match TRBD2. CDR1 is SGHVS, CDR2 FNYEAQ, per germline. CDR3 size: 16 residues. The ends lost 2 bases at V and 6 bases at J; junction bases unmatched: 10. In DNA form, the CDR3 reads TGTGCCAGCAGCTTAACCCTAAGCGGGAGAAGTGATACGCAGTATTTT. Translated: CASSLTLSGRSDTQYF.

The gene calls are TRBV3-1 and TRBJ2-5; 8 bases are a match to TRBD1. Germline assignment: CDR1 LGHDT and CDR2 YNNKEL (reference sequence). The CDR3 covers 16 residues. V lost 1 base and J lost 3; bases outside the gene matches: 7. The CDR3 region is CASSQGTGLMEETQYF. CDR3 nucleotides: TGTGCCAGCAGCCAAGGGACAGGGCTTATGGAAGAGACCCAGTACTTC.

The chain joins TRBV18 to TRBJ2-3, with 10 nucleotides matching TRBD2. Germline CDR1 is KGHSH and CDR2 is LQKENI. The length of the CDR3 is 15 residues. V gave up 3 bases and J gave up 2 bases; unmatched junction bases: 2. The CDR3 loop is CASSPSGGPTDTQYF. Here the CDR3 DNA reads TGTGCCAGCTCACCTAGCGGGGGGCCCACAGATACGCAGTATTTT.

This sequence joins TRBV20-1 and TRBJ2-1, with D perhaps matching TRBD1 (7 bases). Germline V gene sequence: CDR1 DFQATT, CDR2 SNEGSKA (reference sequence). Trimming left V 0 bases short and J 10 bases short, with 28 bases between. There are 18 residues in the CDR3. This CDR3 reads CSARDQGGSGKMLQEQFF. Written as DNA, the CDR3 is TGCAGTGCTAGAGATCAGGGGGGTAGCGGCAAAATGTTGCAGGAGCAGTTCTTC.

This clonotype was seen more than once but under ten times. The chain employs TRBV6-5 and TRBJ2-3, with 8 bases lining up with TRBD2. The germline V gene encodes CDR1 MNHEY and CDR2 SVGAGI. This CDR3 is built from 16 residues. Unmatched junction bases numbered 4, after V lost 2 bases and J lost 0 bases. CDR3 region: CASSYPSGPSTDTQYF. The CDR3, as DNA: TGTGCCAGCAGTTACCCTAGCGGGCCTAGCACAGATACGCAGTATTTT.

This clonotype was found a few times. The rearrangement uses TRBV4-1 and TRBJ2-7; D is uncertain. The CDR3 totals 14 residues. Germline V gene lookup returns CDR1 MGHRA and CDR2 YSYEKL. V lost 0 bases and J 4 bases, leaving 10 bases between the germline ends. DNA for the CDR3: TGCGCCAGCAGCCAAGACGGCGGATATTACGAGCAGTACTTC. Amino acid sequence: CASSQDGGYYEQYF.

This clonotype occurred a few times. This CDR3 is CASSLGTGDFNQPQHF. The CDR3 DNA sequence: TGTGCCAGCAGCTTGGGGACAGGGGATTTCAATCAGCCCCAGCATTTT. V usage is TRBV5-6 and J usage is TRBJ1-5; 9 bases are shared with TRBD1. Trimming at V came to 0 bases and at J to 3 bases, leaving 4 bases not matched to a gene. The CDR3 consists of 16 residues. Germline V lookup: CDR1 SGHDT, CDR2 YYEEEE.